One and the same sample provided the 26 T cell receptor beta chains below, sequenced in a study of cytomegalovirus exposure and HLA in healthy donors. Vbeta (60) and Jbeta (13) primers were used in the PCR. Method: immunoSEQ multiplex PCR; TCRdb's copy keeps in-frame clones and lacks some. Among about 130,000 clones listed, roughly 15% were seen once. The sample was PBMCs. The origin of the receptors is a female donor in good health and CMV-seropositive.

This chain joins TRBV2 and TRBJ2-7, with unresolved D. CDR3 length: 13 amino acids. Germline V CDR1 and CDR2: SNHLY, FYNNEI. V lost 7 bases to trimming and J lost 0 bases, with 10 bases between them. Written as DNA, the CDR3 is TGTGCCAGCATTCTCAGTCCCTCCTACGAGCAGTACTTC. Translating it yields CASILSPSYEQYF.

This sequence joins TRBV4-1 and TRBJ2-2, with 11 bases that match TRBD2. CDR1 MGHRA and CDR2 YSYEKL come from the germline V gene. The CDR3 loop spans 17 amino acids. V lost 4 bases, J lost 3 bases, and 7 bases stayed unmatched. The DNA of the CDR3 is TGCGCCAGCAGCCGACAACTAGCGGGAGAGTACACCGGGGAGCTGTTTTTT. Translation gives CASSRQLAGEYTGELFF.

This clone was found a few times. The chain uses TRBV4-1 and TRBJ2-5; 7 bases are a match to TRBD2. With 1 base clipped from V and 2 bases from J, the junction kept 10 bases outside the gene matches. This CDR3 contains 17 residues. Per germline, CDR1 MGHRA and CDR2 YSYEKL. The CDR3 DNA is TGCGCCAGCAGCCAAGCCGGAGCGGGACGAGATCAAGAGACCCAGTACTTC. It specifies CASSQAGAGRDQETQYF.

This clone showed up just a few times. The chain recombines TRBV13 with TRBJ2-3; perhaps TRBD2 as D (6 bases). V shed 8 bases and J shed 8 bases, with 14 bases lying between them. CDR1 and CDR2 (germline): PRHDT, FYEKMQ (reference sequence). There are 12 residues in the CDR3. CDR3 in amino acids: CASASGLRTQYF. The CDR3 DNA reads TGTGCCAGCGCCTCGGGACTCCGTACGCAGTATTTT.

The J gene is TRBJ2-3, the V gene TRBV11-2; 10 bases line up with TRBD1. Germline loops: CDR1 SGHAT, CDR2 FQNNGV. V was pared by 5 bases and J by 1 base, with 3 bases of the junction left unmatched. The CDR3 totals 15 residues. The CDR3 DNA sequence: TGTGCCAGCAGCGACGGGACAGGGGGCACAGATACGCAGTATTTT. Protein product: CASSDGTGGTDTQYF.

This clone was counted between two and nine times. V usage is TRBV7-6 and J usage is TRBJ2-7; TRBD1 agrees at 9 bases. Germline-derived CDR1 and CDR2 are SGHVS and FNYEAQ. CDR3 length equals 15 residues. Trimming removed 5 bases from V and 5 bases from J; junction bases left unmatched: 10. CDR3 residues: CASSPGTGSTDEQYF. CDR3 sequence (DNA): TGTGCCAGCAGCCCGGGGACAGGGAGTACGGACGAGCAGTACTTC.

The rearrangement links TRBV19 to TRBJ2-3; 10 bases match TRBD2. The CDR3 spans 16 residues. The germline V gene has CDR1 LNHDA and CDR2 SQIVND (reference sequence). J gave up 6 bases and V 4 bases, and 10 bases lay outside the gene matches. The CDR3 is CASSTKSSGRVDTQYF. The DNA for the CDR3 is TGTGCCAGTAGTACAAAATCCAGCGGGAGGGTGGATACGCAGTATTTT.

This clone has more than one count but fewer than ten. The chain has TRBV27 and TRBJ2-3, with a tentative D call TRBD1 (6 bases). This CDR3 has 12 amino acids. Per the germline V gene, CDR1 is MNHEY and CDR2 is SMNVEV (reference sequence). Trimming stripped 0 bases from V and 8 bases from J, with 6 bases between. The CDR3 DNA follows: TGTGCCAGCAGTTTATCAGGGGGTACGCAGTATTTT. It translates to CASSLSGGTQYF.

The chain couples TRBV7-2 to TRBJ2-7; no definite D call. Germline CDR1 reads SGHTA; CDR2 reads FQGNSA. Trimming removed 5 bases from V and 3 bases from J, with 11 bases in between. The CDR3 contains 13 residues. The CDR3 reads CASSEIFDYEQYF. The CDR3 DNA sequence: TGTGCCAGCAGCGAGATTTTCGACTACGAGCAGTACTTC.

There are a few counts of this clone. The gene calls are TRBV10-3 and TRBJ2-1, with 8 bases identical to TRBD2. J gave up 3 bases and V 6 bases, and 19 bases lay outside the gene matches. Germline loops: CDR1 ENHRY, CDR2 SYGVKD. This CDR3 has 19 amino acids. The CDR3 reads CAIRTGQAGGPSGYNEQFF. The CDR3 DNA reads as TGTGCCATCAGGACCGGGCAGGCGGGAGGCCCTTCAGGCTACAATGAGCAGTTCTTC.

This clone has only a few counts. CDR3 nucleotide sequence: TGTGCCAGCAGCACAGGACAACACACCGGGGAGCTGTTTTTT. Its protein product is CASSTGQHTGELFF. This chain links TRBV7-2 with TRBJ2-2; possibly TRBD1 for D (5 bases). There are 14 residues in the CDR3. V was shortened by 5 bases and J by 3 bases, with 10 bases between the two germline ends. Germline V gives CDR1 SGHTA, CDR2 FQGNSA.

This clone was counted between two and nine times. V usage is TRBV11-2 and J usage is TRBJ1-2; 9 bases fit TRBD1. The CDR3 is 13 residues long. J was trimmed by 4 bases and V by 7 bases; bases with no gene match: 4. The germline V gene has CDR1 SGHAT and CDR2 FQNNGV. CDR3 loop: CASTGQGSYGYTF. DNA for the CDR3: TGTGCCAGCACTGGACAGGGGAGCTATGGCTACACCTTC.

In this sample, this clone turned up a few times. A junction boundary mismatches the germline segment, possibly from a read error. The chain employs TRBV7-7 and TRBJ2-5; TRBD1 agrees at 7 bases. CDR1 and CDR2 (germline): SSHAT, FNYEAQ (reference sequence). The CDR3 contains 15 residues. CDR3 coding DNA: TGTGCTAGCAGCCCGGGACAGAGCCCGCAAGAGACCCAGTACTTC. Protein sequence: CASSPGQSPQETQYF.

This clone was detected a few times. This chain's CDR3 is CASSVSSGAYNEQFF. CDR3 DNA: TGTGCCAGCAGCGTATCTAGCGGGGCCTACAATGAGCAGTTCTTC. The gene calls are TRBV9 and TRBJ2-1; 9 nucleotides align to TRBD2. This CDR3 has 15 residues. Per germline, CDR1 SGDLS and CDR2 YYNGEE. V shed 1 base and J 2 bases; nucleotides not matched to a gene: 1.

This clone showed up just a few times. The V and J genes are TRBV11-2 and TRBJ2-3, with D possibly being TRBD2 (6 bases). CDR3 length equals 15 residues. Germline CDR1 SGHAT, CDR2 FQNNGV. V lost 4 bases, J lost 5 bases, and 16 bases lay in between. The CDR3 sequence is CASSSRPLALDTQYF. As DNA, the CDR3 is TGTGCCAGCAGCTCCAGACCCCTAGCGTTAGATACGCAGTATTTT.

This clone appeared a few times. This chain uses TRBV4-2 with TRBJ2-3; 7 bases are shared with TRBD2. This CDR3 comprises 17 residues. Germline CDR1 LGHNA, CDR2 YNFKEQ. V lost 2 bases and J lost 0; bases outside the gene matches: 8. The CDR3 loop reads CASSQSGTYPSTDTQYF. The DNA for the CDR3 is TGTGCCAGCAGCCAAAGCGGGACTTATCCGAGCACAGATACGCAGTATTTT.

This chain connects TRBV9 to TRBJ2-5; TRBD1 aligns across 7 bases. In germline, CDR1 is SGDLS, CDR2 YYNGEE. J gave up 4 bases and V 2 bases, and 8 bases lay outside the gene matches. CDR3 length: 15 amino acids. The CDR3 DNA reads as TGTGCCAGCAGCGTGGCCGGGACAGAGGGAGAGACCCAGTACTTC. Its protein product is CASSVAGTEGETQYF.

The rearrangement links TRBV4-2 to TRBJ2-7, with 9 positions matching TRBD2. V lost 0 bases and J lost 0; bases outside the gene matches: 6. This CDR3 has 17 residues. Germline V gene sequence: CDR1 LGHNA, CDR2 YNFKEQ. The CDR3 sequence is CASSQDGSGGPSYEQYF. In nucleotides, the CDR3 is TGTGCCAGCAGCCAAGACGGCAGCGGGGGGCCCTCCTACGAGCAGTACTTC.

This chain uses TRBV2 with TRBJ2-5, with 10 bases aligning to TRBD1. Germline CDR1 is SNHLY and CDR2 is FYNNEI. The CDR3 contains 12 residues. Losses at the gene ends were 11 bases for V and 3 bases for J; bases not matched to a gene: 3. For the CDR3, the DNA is TGTGCCGGGGGGACAGGGGAAGAGACCCAGTACTTC. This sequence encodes CAGGTGEETQYF. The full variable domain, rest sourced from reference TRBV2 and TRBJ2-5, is EPEVTQTPSHQVTQMGQEVILRCVPISNHLYFYWYRQILGQKVEFLVSFYNNEISEKSEIFDDQFSVERPDGSNFTLKIRSTKLEDSAMYFCAGGTGEETQYFGPGTRLLVL.

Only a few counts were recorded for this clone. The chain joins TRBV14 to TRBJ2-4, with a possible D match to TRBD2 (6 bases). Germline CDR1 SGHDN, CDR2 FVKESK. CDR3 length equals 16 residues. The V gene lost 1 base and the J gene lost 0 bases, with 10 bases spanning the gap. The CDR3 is CASSQAGGLAKNIQYF. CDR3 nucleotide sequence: TGTGCCAGCAGCCAAGCCGGGGGTTTAGCCAAAAACATTCAGTACTTC.

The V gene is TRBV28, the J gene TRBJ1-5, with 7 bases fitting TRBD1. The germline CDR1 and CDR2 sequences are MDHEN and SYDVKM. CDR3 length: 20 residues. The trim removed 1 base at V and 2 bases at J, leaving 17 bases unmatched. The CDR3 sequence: CASSLLRRAGGASGNQPQHF. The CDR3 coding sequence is TGTGCCAGCAGTTTATTAAGGCGGGCAGGGGGAGCGTCGGGCAATCAGCCCCAGCATTTT.

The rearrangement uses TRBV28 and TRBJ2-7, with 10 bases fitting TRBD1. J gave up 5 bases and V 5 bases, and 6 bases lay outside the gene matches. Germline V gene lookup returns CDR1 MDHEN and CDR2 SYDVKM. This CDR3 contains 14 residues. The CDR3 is CASSAGQGVDEQYF. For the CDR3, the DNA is TGTGCCAGCAGTGCCGGACAGGGGGTCGACGAGCAGTACTTC.

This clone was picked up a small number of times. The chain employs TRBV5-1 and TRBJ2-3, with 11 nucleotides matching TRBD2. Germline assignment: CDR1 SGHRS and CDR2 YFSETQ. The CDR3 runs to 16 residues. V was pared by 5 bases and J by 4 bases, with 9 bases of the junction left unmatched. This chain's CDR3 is CASSLGLAGRSDTQYF. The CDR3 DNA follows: TGCGCCAGCAGTCTTGGACTAGCGGGCCGGTCAGATACGCAGTATTTT.

CDR3 in amino acids: CASSLMWTGGGTDTQYF. CDR3 in DNA: TGTGCCAGCAGTTTAATGTGGACGGGGGGCGGCACAGATACGCAGTATTTT. The gene calls are TRBV27 and TRBJ2-3; weak D call: TRBD2 (7 bases). The germline V gene encodes CDR1 MNHEY and CDR2 SMNVEV (reference sequence). This CDR3 has 17 amino acids. The germline V and J ends were trimmed by 2 bases and 1 base, with 16 bases remaining between them.

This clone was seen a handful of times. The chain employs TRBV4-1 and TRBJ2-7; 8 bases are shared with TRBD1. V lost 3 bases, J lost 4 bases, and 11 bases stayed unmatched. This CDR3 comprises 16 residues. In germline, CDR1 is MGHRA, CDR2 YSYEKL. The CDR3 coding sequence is TGCGCCAGCAGCCATCCCGGGACAGGAAAATCATACGAGCAGTACTTC. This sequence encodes CASSHPGTGKSYEQYF.

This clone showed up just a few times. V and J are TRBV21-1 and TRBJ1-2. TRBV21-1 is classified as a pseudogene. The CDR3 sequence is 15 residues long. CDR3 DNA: TGTGCCAGCAGCAAGGAGGGGAGAGCTAACTATGGCTACACCTTC. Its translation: CASSKEGRANYGYTF.